The next 8 T cell receptor beta chains were all read from a single sample in a study of OX40 agonist ivuxolimab in advanced cancers. Sequenced by immunoSEQ multiplex PCR; TCRdb stores in-frame clones only, minus some. The repertoire has 70,000 to 95,000 clones, around 83% of them found once; the top ten carry roughly 0.76%. The input for sequencing was CD4+ or CD8+ T cells sorted from blood, taken in a trial of the OX40 agonist ivuxolimab. These receptors were taken from an adult with an advanced solid tumor such as melanoma, head and neck, liver or kidney cancer.

The chain joins TRBV5-4 to TRBJ2-5; 12 bases match TRBD2. Germline V lookup: CDR1 SGHNT, CDR2 YYREEE (reference sequence). V lost 4 bases to trimming and J lost 11 bases; unmatched junction nucleotides: 12. The CDR3 loop spans 15 amino acids. The CDR3 coding sequence is TGTGCCAGCAGCCCCGGGACTAGCGGGCGGGGAGAGCAGTACTTC. Translation: CASSPGTSGRGEQYF.

V is TRBV5-1 and J is TRBJ2-1; unclear D gene. The length of the CDR3 is 14 residues. V was pared by 3 bases and J by 6 bases, with 13 bases between. From germline, CDR1 is SGHRS and CDR2 YFSETQ. The CDR3 protein is CASSSQSRPNEQFF. CDR3 nucleotide sequence: TGCGCCAGCAGCTCCCAGAGTAGGCCCAATGAGCAGTTCTTC. The full variable domain, with the rest looked up from reference TRBV5-1 and TRBJ2-1, is KAGVTQTPRYLIKTRGQQVTLSCSPISGHRSVSWYQQTPGQGLQFLFEYFSETQRNKGNFPGRFSGRQFSNSRSEMNVSTLELGDSALYLCASSSQSRPNEQFFGPGTRLTVL.

This chain connects TRBV2 to TRBJ2-7; possibly TRBD1 for D (5 bases). Germline V gene sequence: CDR1 SNHLY, CDR2 FYNNEI. Trimming pared 3 bases from V and 0 bases from J, leaving 6 bases between. The CDR3 consists of 13 residues. The DNA of the CDR3 is TGTGCCAGCAGTGACCAGGGCTCCTACGAGCAGTACTTC. Protein product: CASSDQGSYEQYF.

This chain connects TRBV29-1 to TRBJ2-3; D not resolved. Deletions cut 3 bases from V and 6 bases from J, with 13 bases between. From germline, CDR1 is SQVTM and CDR2 ANQGSEA. The CDR3 loop spans 13 amino acids. The CDR3 here is CSVDFGIRDTQYF. CDR3 DNA sequence: TGCAGCGTTGATTTCGGAATCCGGGATACGCAGTATTTT.

The chain is built from TRBV19 and TRBJ2-3; D is undetermined. The germline V and J ends were trimmed by 8 bases and 4 bases, with 13 bases remaining between them. CDR3 length equals 13 residues. Per germline, CDR1 LNHDA and CDR2 SQIVND (reference sequence). As DNA, the CDR3 is TGTGCCAGTTCGCAGGCTGGCGCAGATACGCAGTATTTT. Translation gives CASSQAGADTQYF.

The rearrangement links TRBV5-6 to TRBJ1-1; D remains unclear. CDR3 length: 15 residues. The germline CDR1 and CDR2 sequences are SGHDT and YYEEEE. The V end lost 6 bases, the J end lost 0 bases, and 15 bases lay between the germline ends. The CDR3 sequence is CASTSNPRVNTEAFF. In DNA, the CDR3 is TGTGCCAGCACCTCCAACCCCCGAGTGAACACTGAAGCTTTCTTT.

This chain connects TRBV10-2 to TRBJ1-1, with D uncertain. This CDR3 contains 13 residues. Between the trimmed V and J ends, which lost 3 bases and 1 base, there was a span of 6 bases. Germline CDR1 is WSHSY and CDR2 is SAAADI. CDR3 coding DNA: TGCGCCAGCAGTGACAGCCGGAACACTGAAGCTTTCTTT. Its protein is CASSDSRNTEAFF.

The rearrangement uses TRBV9 and TRBJ2-5; D is undetermined. The CDR3 extends over 14 amino acids. Trimming removed 0 bases at V and 6 bases at J, with 12 bases between. The germline V gene encodes CDR1 SGDLS and CDR2 YYNGEE. CDR3: CASSVESAAKTQYF. In DNA, the CDR3 is TGTGCCAGCAGCGTAGAGTCAGCCGCCAAGACCCAGTACTTC.